The clone carrying this TCR beta chain was counted between two and nine times. The data were obtained in a study of blood T cells in healthy people across ages. A second PCR, run for about 7 to 11 cycles, used a sample-barcoded 5' primer plus a J-beta primer mix. All samples gave at least 2.5 million CDR3-containing paired-end reads. TCRdb independently ran MiXCR on the 5' RACE reads; one entry per CDR3 protein. The sample records roughly 860,000 distinct CDR3 sequences, 60% to 80% being singletons. The CDR3 sequence is 15 residues long. J lost 7 bases, V lost 5 bases, and 7 bases had no gene match. The germline V gene has CDR1 SGHVS and CDR2 FQNEAQ.

The genes are TRBV7-8 and TRBJ2-1; 11 bases align to TRBD2. The TCR comes from a man aged 25-45 years in good health. Input material: blood. The CDR3 region is CASSHGTSGTNEQFF. CDR3 in DNA: TGTGCCAGCAGCCACGGGACTAGCGGAACAAATGAGCAGTTCTTC.